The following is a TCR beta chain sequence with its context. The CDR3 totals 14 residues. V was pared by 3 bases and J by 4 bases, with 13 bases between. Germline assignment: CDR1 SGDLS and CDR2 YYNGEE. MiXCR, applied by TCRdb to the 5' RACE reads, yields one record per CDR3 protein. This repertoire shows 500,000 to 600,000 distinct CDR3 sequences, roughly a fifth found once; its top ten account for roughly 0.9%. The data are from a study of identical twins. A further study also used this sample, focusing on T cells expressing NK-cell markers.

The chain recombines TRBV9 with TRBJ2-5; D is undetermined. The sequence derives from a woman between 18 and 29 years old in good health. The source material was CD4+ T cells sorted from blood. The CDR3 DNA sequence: TGTGCCAGCAGCGCAGGCGGTGTGGGAGAGACCCAGTACTTC. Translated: CASSAGGVGETQYF.